This TCR beta chain was recovered during a study of CD8 T cells in Susac syndrome. A quantity of about 0.5 to 1 ug RNA underwent reverse transcription using random hexamers. Amplification of TCR beta CDR3 across 54 Vbeta and 13 Jbeta was performed with immunoSEQ multiplex PCR. TCRdb ran MiXCR on the immunoSEQ multiplex PCR reads and lists one entry per CDR3 protein. The sample has about 180,000 distinct CDR3 sequences; around 96% are singletons. Relapsing-remitting disease, either stable or active, was present in the multiple sclerosis controls, who were treatment-naive patients. Negative isolation yielded CD4+ and CD8+ T cells, and FACS enriched TEMRA cells. The clonotype comes from a human donor with multiple sclerosis. The sequencing sample was made of CD8+ T cells from PBMCs.

CDR3 loop: CASSQRSHEQYF. CDR3 nucleotides: TGTGCCAGCAGCCAACGGAGCCACGAGCAGTACTTC. The chain links TRBV3-1 to TRBJ2-7; D uncertain. Deletions cut 2 bases from V and 5 bases from J, with 7 bases between. This CDR3 comprises 12 residues. From germline, CDR1 is LGHDT and CDR2 YNNKEL (reference sequence).